The 11 T cell receptor beta chains below come from one sample, sequenced in a study of radiotherapy plus CTLA-4 blockade in lung cancer. TCRdb's copy holds only in-frame clones and misses some; the assay was immunoSEQ multiplex PCR. The repertoire has about 56,000 clones, approximately 79% of them found once; the top ten carry roughly 15%. Material: peripheral blood, obtained from a patient treated with radiotherapy plus ipilimumab. The receptor set was obtained from a human donor with non-small cell lung cancer who had a complete response to radiotherapy plus ipilimumab.

This chain uses TRBV11-3 with TRBJ1-1; D is undetermined. The CDR3 loop spans 13 amino acids. V was shortened by 3 bases and J by 2 bases, with 7 bases between the two germline ends. Germline V gives CDR1 SGHNT, CDR2 YENEEA. The CDR3 nucleotides read TGTGCCAGCAGCTTCCTAAGAAACACTGAAGCTTTCTTT. Translated: CASSFLRNTEAFF.

The chain has TRBV4-3 and TRBJ1-6, with TRBD1 as a possible D gene (5 bases). Between the trimmed V and J ends, which lost 1 base and 0 bases, there was a span of 16 bases. The germline V gene has CDR1 LGHNA and CDR2 YSLEER. The CDR3 consists of 19 residues. CDR3 DNA sequence: TGCGCCAGCAGCCAAGTGGGGGGACGGGGGAGCTCCTATAATTCACCCCTCCACTTT. Protein product: CASSQVGGRGSSYNSPLHF.

The V and J genes are TRBV19 and TRBJ1-5; tentatively, D is TRBD1 (5 bases). The CDR3 is 17 amino acids. Germline CDR1 and CDR2: LNHDA and SQIVND (reference sequence). Trimming removed 3 bases at V and 3 bases at J, with 18 bases between. The CDR3 loop reads CASSMGVGEEANQPQHF. The CDR3 DNA follows: TGTGCCAGTAGTATGGGGGTCGGGGAGGAGGCCAATCAGCCCCAGCATTTT.

The chain has TRBV5-1 and TRBJ1-2; 7 positions match TRBD1. Germline loops: CDR1 SGHRS, CDR2 YFSETQ. The CDR3 has 14 amino acids. The ends lost 4 bases at V and 4 bases at J; junction bases unmatched: 7. The CDR3 bases are TGCGCCAGCAGCGCTGGACAGGCATTCTATGGCTACACCTTC. Translating it yields CASSAGQAFYGYTF. Full variable domain (remainder filled in from reference TRBV5-1 and TRBJ1-2): KAGVTQTPRYLIKTRGQQVTLSCSPISGHRSVSWYQQTPGQGLQFLFEYFSETQRNKGNFPGRFSGRQFSNSRSEMNVSTLELGDSALYLCASSAGQAFYGYTFGSGTRLTVV.

The rearrangement joins TRBV1 to TRBJ2-2; the table's D gene call, TRBD1, was not cross checked with the DNA. TRBV1 is a documented pseudogene. The CDR3 has 16 residues. CDR3 region: CTSSQDRDRAAGELFF. CDR3 DNA: TGCACCAGCAGCCAAGACCGGGACAGGGCAGCAGGGGAGCTGTTTTTT.

The rearrangement links TRBV27 to TRBJ1-4, with D possibly TRBD1 on 6 matching bases. The V and J ends lost 3 bases and 7 bases respectively, with 12 bases between them. Germline CDR1 reads MNHEY; CDR2 reads SMNVEV (reference sequence). This CDR3 spans 14 amino acids. CDR3 in amino acids: CASSLGANGEKLFF. The CDR3 DNA follows: TGTGCCAGCAGTTTGGGGGCGAATGGTGAAAAACTGTTTTTT.

The V gene is TRBV5-4, the J gene TRBJ1-1, with TRBD1 as a possible D gene (6 bases). The V end was cut by 4 bases, the J end by 1 base, with 20 bases between. This CDR3 has 17 residues. Germline assignment: CDR1 SGHNT and CDR2 YYREEE (reference sequence). The CDR3 protein is CASSPARMGHANTEAFF. The CDR3 DNA reads TGTGCCAGCAGCCCGGCCCGGATGGGACACGCGAACACTGAAGCTTTCTTT. The full variable domain, with the rest looked up from reference TRBV5-4 and TRBJ1-1, is ETGVTQSPTHLIKTRGQQVTLRCSSQSGHNTVSWYQQALGQGPQFIFQYYREEENGRGNFPPRFSGLQFPNYSSELNVNALELDDSALYLCASSPARMGHANTEAFFGQGTRLTVV.

This clone was seen more than once but under ten times. The chain recombines TRBV5-6 with TRBJ1-1, with D tentatively TRBD1 (6 bases). The CDR3 totals 14 residues. V gave up 4 bases and J gave up 0 bases, with 10 bases separating them. Germline V gene sequence: CDR1 SGHDT, CDR2 YYEEEE. CDR3 amino acids: CASSRDTLNTEAFF. CDR3 sequence (DNA): TGTGCCAGCAGCCGGGACACCCTGAACACTGAAGCTTTCTTT.

The chain uses TRBV6-4 and TRBJ2-1; 9 bases agree with TRBD2. The CDR3 sequence is 15 residues long. The trim removed 0 bases at V and 3 bases at J, leaving 0 bases unmatched. Germline assignment: CDR1 MRHNA and CDR2 SNTAGT. CDR3 region: CASSDSLAGYNEQFF. CDR3 DNA: TGTGCCAGCAGTGACTCACTAGCGGGCTACAATGAGCAGTTCTTC.

This clone was counted between two and nine times. The gene calls are TRBV6-5 and TRBJ1-6; unclear D gene. Trimming pared 6 bases from V and 6 bases from J, leaving 6 bases between. The CDR3 is 12 amino acids. The germline V gene has CDR1 MNHEY and CDR2 SVGAGI. CDR3 sequence (DNA): TGTGCCAGCAGCTGGGCTAATTCACCCCTCCACTTT. Residues: CASSWANSPLHF.

This chain connects TRBV5-6 to TRBJ1-2; D perhaps matches TRBD1 (6 bases). The CDR3 length is 12 residues. Germline V gene lookup returns CDR1 SGHDT and CDR2 YYEEEE. V dropped 1 base and J dropped 7 bases, with 8 bases sitting between them. The CDR3 loop reads CASSLWTAGYTF. The CDR3 DNA reads as TGTGCCAGCAGCTTGTGGACAGCTGGCTACACCTTC.